This entry features one T cell receptor (beta chain) sequence. Its target is unknown. The junction and the germline gene differ at one end; a read error may be behind it. At least 7 million PBMCs were isolated per sample. Primed by a sample-barcoded 5' primer and a J-beta primer mix, a second PCR proceeded for roughly 6 to 12 cycles. Every molecule of cDNA carried a tag from a template-switch adaptor with 12 random nucleotides. TCRdb independently ran MiXCR on the 5' RACE reads; one entry per CDR3 protein. The sample records roughly 1,800,000 distinct CDR3 sequences, roughly 50% being singletons. This sample is drawn from a study of blood T cells in healthy people across ages. Notes on the study in general: Those diversity estimates obtained from one million T cells were thought to be underestimates.

Sequenced input: blood. The clonotype was recovered from a woman aged 40 to 50 in good health.

This chain's CDR3 is CASSVAHSYEQYF. The DNA of the CDR3 is TGTGCCAGCAGCGTAGCCCACTCCTACGAGCAGTACTTC. The gene calls are TRBV7-2 and TRBJ2-7; the D is unclear. Germline CDR1 reads SGHTA; CDR2 reads FQGNSA. This CDR3 region has 13 residues.